The T cell receptor beta chain under discussion was sequenced for a study of T cell changes during pregnancy in multiple sclerosis. This table comes from immunoSEQ multiplex PCR, and its TCRdb copy is limited to in-frame clones, with some not included. The profile shows approximately 68,000 clones, roughly 91% of them singletons. Germline V CDR1 and CDR2: WSHSY, SAAADI. CDR3 length equals 14 residues. J gave up 4 bases and V 6 bases, and 2 bases lay outside the gene matches. The starting material was peripheral blood, obtained in the third trimester of pregnancy. This receptor was obtained from a female donor in good health, enrolled as a control in a pregnancy study. This rearrangement joins TRBV10-2 to TRBJ2-1; TRBD2 matches 11 bases. For the CDR3, the DNA is TGCGCCAGCAGGACTAGCGGGAAGTACAATGAGCAGTTCTTC. Translating it yields CASRTSGKYNEQFF.